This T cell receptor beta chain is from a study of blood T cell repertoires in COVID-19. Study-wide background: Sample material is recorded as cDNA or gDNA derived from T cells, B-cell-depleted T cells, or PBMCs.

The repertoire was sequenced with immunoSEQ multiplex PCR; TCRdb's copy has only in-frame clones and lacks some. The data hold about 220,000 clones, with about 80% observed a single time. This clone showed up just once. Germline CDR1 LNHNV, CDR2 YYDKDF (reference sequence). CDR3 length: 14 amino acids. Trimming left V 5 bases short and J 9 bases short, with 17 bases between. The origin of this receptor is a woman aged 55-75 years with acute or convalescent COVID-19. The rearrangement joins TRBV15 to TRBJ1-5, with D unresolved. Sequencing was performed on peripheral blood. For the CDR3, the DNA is TGTGCCACCAGCTCCCTGGACTCGTCGTCGCCCCAGCATTTT. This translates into CATSSLDSSSPQHF.